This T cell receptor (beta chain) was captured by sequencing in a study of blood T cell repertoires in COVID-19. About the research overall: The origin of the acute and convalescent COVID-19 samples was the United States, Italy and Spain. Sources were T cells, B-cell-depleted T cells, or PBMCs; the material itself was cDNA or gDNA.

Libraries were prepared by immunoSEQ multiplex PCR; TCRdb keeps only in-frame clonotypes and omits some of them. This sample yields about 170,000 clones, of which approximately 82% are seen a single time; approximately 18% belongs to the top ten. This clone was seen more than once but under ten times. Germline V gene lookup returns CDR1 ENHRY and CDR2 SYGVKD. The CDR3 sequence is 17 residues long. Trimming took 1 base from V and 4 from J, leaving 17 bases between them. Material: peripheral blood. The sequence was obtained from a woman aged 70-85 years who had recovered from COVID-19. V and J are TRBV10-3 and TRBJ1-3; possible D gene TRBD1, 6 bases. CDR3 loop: CAISEWWGRGVGNTIYF. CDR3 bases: TGTGCCATCAGTGAGTGGTGGGGGCGAGGCGTCGGAAACACCATATATTTT.